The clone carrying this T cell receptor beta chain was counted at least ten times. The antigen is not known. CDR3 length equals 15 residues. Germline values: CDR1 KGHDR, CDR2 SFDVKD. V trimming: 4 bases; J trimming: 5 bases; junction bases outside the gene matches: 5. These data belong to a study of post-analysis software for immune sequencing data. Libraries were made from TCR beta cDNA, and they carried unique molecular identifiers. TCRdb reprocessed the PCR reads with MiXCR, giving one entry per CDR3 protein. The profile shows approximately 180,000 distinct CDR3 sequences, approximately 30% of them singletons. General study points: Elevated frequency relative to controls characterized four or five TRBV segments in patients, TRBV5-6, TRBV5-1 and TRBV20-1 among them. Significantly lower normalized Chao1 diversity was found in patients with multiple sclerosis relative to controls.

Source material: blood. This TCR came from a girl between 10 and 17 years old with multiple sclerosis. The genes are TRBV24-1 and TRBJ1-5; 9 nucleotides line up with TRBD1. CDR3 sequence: CATSDPGTGHQPQHF. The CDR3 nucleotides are TGTGCCACCAGTGACCCGGGGACAGGGCATCAGCCCCAGCATTTT.